A selection of T cell receptor beta chains follows, all from one sample in a study of control samples from healthy donors and cancer patients. The assay was immunoSEQ multiplex PCR, and TCRdb's table has in-frame clones only and misses some. Of over 150,000 clones listed, roughly 92% are singletons. Sequenced material: blood. The receptors were gathered from a woman aged 18-30 years in good health. The CDR3 runs from the conserved cysteine through the conserved F or W. Fields, in order: V gene, J gene, D gene, clone size, CDR3 DNA, CDR3 protein. D genes are given only for firm matches. Some rows have no size entry. The others give once, few or many, or a class for an expanded clone.

V: TRBV4-1
J: TRBJ1-1
D: TRBD1
size: once
DNA: TGCGCCAGCAGGCGATCAGGGGGTAGCGAAGCTTTCTTT
CDR3: CASRRSGGSEAFF

V: TRBV6-1
J: TRBJ1-1
D: .
size: .
DNA: TGTGCCAGCAGACAGAACACTGAAGCTTTCTTT
CDR3: CASRQNTEAFF

V: TRBV10-3
J: TRBJ2-1
D: .
size: .
DNA: TGTGCCATCAGTGAGTCGCAGAGTCACGAGCAGTTCTTC
CDR3: CAISESQSHEQFF

V: TRBV12-5
J: TRBJ1-6
D: TRBD1
size: .
DNA: TGTGCTAGTGGTTTGGTAAGTTGGGACAGGAATTCACCCCTCCACTTT
CDR3: CASGLVSWDRNSPLHF

V: TRBV6-2/TRBV6-3
J: TRBJ1-3
D: .
size: .
DNA: TGTGCCAGCAGTTTCTGGGGAACTGGAAACACCATATATTTT
CDR3: CASSFWGTGNTIYF

V: TRBV20-1
J: TRBJ2-7
D: TRBD2
size: .
DNA: TGCAGTGCTAGTGAAACTAGCGGGGGGGCTATCTACGAGCAGTACTTC
CDR3: CSASETSGGAIYEQYF

V: TRBV19
J: TRBJ1-6
D: .
size: once
DNA: TGTGCCAGTAGTATAACGGGGACTAACTATAATTCACCCCTCCACTTT
CDR3: CASSITGTNYNSPLHF

V: TRBV5-1
J: TRBJ1-1
D: .
size: once
DNA: TGCGCCAGCAGCTTGGACGGGACTAATACTGAAGCTTTCTTT
CDR3: CASSLDGTNTEAFF

V: TRBV6-4
J: TRBJ2-2
D: .
size: few
DNA: TGTGCCAGCAGTGAGGGGACGAACACCGGGGAGCTGTTTTTT
CDR3: CASSEGTNTGELFF

V: TRBV10-1
J: TRBJ1-1
D: .
size: .
DNA: TGCGCCAGCAGCCTCTCAACATCGGGAGAAGCTTTCTTT
CDR3: CASSLSTSGEAFF

V: TRBV6-6
J: TRBJ1-1
D: .
size: .
DNA: TGTGCCAGCAGTCGGACAGCAAACACTGAAGCTTTCTTT
CDR3: CASSRTANTEAFF

V: TRBV5-1
J: TRBJ2-2
D: .
size: .
DNA: TGCGCCAGCAGCGTAGGACAGACTGCGAACACCGGGGAGCTGTTTTTT
CDR3: CASSVGQTANTGELFF

V: TRBV10-3
J: TRBJ1-2
D: TRBD1
size: .
DNA: TGTGCCACTCACCAGCCGACAGGGGATGGCTACACCTTC
CDR3: CATHQPTGDGYTF

V: TRBV6-2/TRBV6-3
J: TRBJ2-7
D: .
size: .
DNA: TGTGCCAGCAGTTACGTCTTAGAGTTGGCCTACGAGCAGTACTTC
CDR3: CASSYVLELAYEQYF

V: TRBV7-8
J: TRBJ2-7
D: TRBD2
size: .
DNA: TGTGCCAGCAGCTTCAGCGGGACCGTTCAGACCTACGAGCAGTACTTC
CDR3: CASSFSGTVQTYEQYF

V: TRBV5-6
J: TRBJ2-3
D: .
size: .
DNA: TGTGCCAGCAGCTTGGGTGGTATAAGCACAGATGCGCAGTATTTT
CDR3: CASSLGGISTDAQYF

V: TRBV15
J: TRBJ1-2
D: TRBD1
size: .
DNA: TGTGCCACCAGCAGGGACAGGGGGCGAAGAGTTAACTATGGCTACACCTTC
CDR3: CATSRDRGRRVNYGYTF

V: TRBV7-9
J: TRBJ1-4
D: .
size: .
DNA: TGTGCCAGCAGCTTGTACAGGGAGATGGAAAAACTGTTTTTT
CDR3: CASSLYREMEKLFF

V: TRBV28
J: TRBJ1-2
D: .
size: .
DNA: TGTGCCAGCACCATAAGGGCAGGGGTAAACTATGGCTACACCTTC
CDR3: CASTIRAGVNYGYTF

V: TRBV18
J: TRBJ1-2
D: TRBD1
size: .
DNA: TGTGCCAGCACGAACGACAGGGCCCGCGCTGGCTACACCTTC
CDR3: CASTNDRARAGYTF

V: TRBV24-1
J: TRBJ1-1
D: .
size: .
DNA: TGTGCCACCAGTCGCAGGGGTTCCACTGAAGCTTTCTTT
CDR3: CATSRRGSTEAFF

V: TRBV27
J: TRBJ2-7
D: TRBD2
size: once
DNA: TGTGCCAGCAGTGCAGCGGGAGGTTACGAGCAGTACTTC
CDR3: CASSAAGGYEQYF

V: TRBV27
J: TRBJ2-5
D: TRBD2
size: .
DNA: TGTGCCAGCAATGTAACCGGGACTAGCTTTTCTCGAGAGACCCAGTACTTC
CDR3: CASNVTGTSFSRETQYF

V: TRBV6-5
J: TRBJ1-2
D: TRBD1
size: .
DNA: TGTGCCACCGGAAATAAGGACAGGGGGCCTTACGCGGACACCTTC
CDR3: CATGNKDRGPYADTF

V: TRBV7-2
J: TRBJ2-3
D: .
size: .
DNA: TGTGCCAGCAGCTTAGACAGAGACACGCAGTATTTT
CDR3: CASSLDRDTQYF

V: TRBV4-1
J: TRBJ2-1
D: .
size: .
DNA: TGCGCCAGCAGCCAAGATTTGAGGGACTCCTCCCTGACCAGCTCCTACAATGAGCAGTTCTTC
CDR3: CASSQDLRDSSLTSSYNEQFF

V: TRBV6-4
J: TRBJ1-3
D: TRBD1
size: .
DNA: TGTGCCAGCAGCTCAATAAGGGGGCACGCCGGAAACACCATATATTTT
CDR3: CASSSIRGHAGNTIYF

V: TRBV29-1
J: TRBJ1-3
D: .
size: .
DNA: TGCAGCGCCGAAGGGGGTTTTAGCTCTGGAAACACCATATATTTT
CDR3: CSAEGGFSSGNTIYF

V: TRBV5-1
J: TRBJ2-3
D: .
size: .
DNA: TGCGCCAGCAGCCAGACTACGGATACGCAGTATTTT
CDR3: CASSQTTDTQYF

V: TRBV6-5
J: TRBJ1-2
D: .
size: .
DNA: TGTGCCAGCAGTTACGGCACAGGGCATGGCTACACCTTC
CDR3: CASSYGTGHGYTF

V: TRBV7-3
J: TRBJ1-1
D: .
size: .
DNA: TGTGCCAGCTCAGCTTATATGGACACTGAAGCTTTCTTT
CDR3: CASSAYMDTEAFF

V: TRBV19
J: TRBJ1-4
D: .
size: .
DNA: TGTGCCAGTAGTAAGGGCACCCAACGCGAAAAACTGTTTTTT
CDR3: CASSKGTQREKLFF

V: TRBV27
J: TRBJ2-7
D: .
size: .
DNA: TGTGCCAGCAGTTTCGCAGGGGGGAACTACGAGCAGTACTTC
CDR3: CASSFAGGNYEQYF

V: TRBV11-2
J: TRBJ1-1
D: .
size: .
DNA: TGTGCCAGCACTACAGGGTTAGGAGAGGGCACTGAAGCTTTCTTT
CDR3: CASTTGLGEGTEAFF

V: TRBV6-4
J: TRBJ1-1
D: TRBD1
size: .
DNA: TGTGCCAGCAGTCCTTCGGGACAGAAGAACACTGAAGCTTTCTTT
CDR3: CASSPSGQKNTEAFF

V: TRBV7-2
J: TRBJ1-4
D: .
size: .
DNA: TGTGCCAGCAGCCGGACCAATGAAAAACTGTTTTTT
CDR3: CASSRTNEKLFF

V: TRBV28
J: TRBJ1-6
D: .
size: .
DNA: TGTGCCAGCAGTACCGGGGCCGTAAATTCACCCCTCCACTTT
CDR3: CASSTGAVNSPLHF